The 7 T cell receptor beta chains below were found in one sample sequenced in a study of blood T cell repertoires in COVID-19. Repertoires were generated with immunoSEQ multiplex PCR, while TCRdb's copy carries only in-frame clones and drops some. The sample includes 470,000 or so clones, 70% to 90% of them seen just once. The sequenced sample consisted of peripheral blood. These TCRs come from a human donor in a cohort sampled during active COVID-19.

The chain is built from TRBV30 and TRBJ2-1; TRBD2 might be the D (6 bases). V lost 1 base, J lost 6 bases, and 13 bases lay in between. Germline V lookup: CDR1 GTSNPN, CDR2 SVGIG (reference sequence). The CDR3 has 14 residues. Here the CDR3 DNA reads TGTGCCTGGAGTGCCCACGGGGGTCGCAATGAGCAGTTCTTC. This codes for CAWSAHGGRNEQFF. The full variable domain, rest sourced from reference TRBV30 and TRBJ2-1, is SQTIHQWPATLVQPVGSPLSLECTVEGTSNPNLYWYRQAAGRGLQLLFYSVGIGQISSEVPQNLSASRPQDRQFILSSKKLLLSDSGFYLCAWSAHGGRNEQFFGPGTRLTVL.

The chain carries TRBV19 and TRBJ1-6; tentatively, D is TRBD1 (5 bases). Germline V gene data show CDR1 as LNHDA and CDR2 as SQIVND (reference sequence). The CDR3 contains 15 residues. Trimming removed 7 bases at V and 0 bases at J, with 10 bases between. The CDR3 sequence: CASTPDSSYNSPLHF. In nucleotides, the CDR3 is TGTGCCAGTACCCCAGACAGCTCCTATAATTCACCCCTCCACTTT.

This clone was observed once. The chain combines TRBV10-3 with TRBJ1-2, with TRBD1 as a possible D gene (5 bases). Germline CDR1 reads ENHRY; CDR2 reads SYGVKD. The CDR3 sequence is 15 residues long. Trimming shortened V by 4 bases and J by 0 bases, and 12 bases separated the two germline ends. The chain's CDR3 is CAISGRSGTNYGYTF. The DNA of the CDR3 is TGTGCCATCAGTGGGCGGTCAGGGACTAACTATGGCTACACCTTC.

CDR3 amino acids: CASSPGTSGSGSDTQYF. For the CDR3, the DNA is TGTGCCAGCAGCCCGGGGACTAGCGGGAGCGGGTCAGATACGCAGTATTTT. The chain recombines TRBV7-9 with TRBJ2-3; 14 nucleotides match TRBD2. The CDR3 is made up of 17 amino acids. The V gene's germline CDR1 is SEHNR and CDR2 FQNEAQ (reference sequence). V gave up 5 bases and J gave up 4 bases; unmatched junction bases: 8.

The V call is TRBV10-3, the J call TRBJ1-2, with D tentatively TRBD1 (5 bases). V was trimmed by 2 bases and J by 3 bases, leaving 22 bases between them. Germline V gene data show CDR1 as ENHRY and CDR2 as SYGVKD. CDR3 length equals 18 residues. The CDR3 sequence: CAISEPETRVHRDYGYTF. The CDR3 bases are TGTGCCATCAGTGAGCCGGAAACCAGGGTTCATCGGGACTATGGCTACACCTTC.

The rearrangement links TRBV6-6 to TRBJ1-4; D not resolved. V shed 4 bases and J shed 0 bases, with 9 bases lying between them. CDR3 length equals 15 residues. Germline V CDR1 and CDR2: MNHNY, SVGAGI (reference sequence). The CDR3 region is CASSSPHTTNEKLFF. The DNA for the CDR3 is TGTGCCAGCAGTTCCCCACACACAACTAATGAAAAACTGTTTTTT.

The chain joins TRBV9 to TRBJ2-3; tentative D call: TRBD2 (6 bases). Trimming removed 2 bases at V and 5 bases at J, with 9 bases between. The CDR3 covers 13 residues. Germline CDR1 SGDLS, CDR2 YYNGEE. As DNA, the CDR3 is TGTGCCAGCAGCGTCGGGAGATTAGATACGCAGTATTTT. This sequence encodes CASSVGRLDTQYF.